This T cell receptor beta chain came from a study of immune heterogeneity within non-small cell lung tumors (dated by TCRdb to about 2018). For the wider study: By histology, the tumors were a few squamous cell carcinomas, about nine non-squamous carcinomas and 1 tumor not otherwise specified. To look at intratumoral immune heterogeneity, the study ran whole-exome sequencing, RNA-seq and TCR beta repertoire sequencing on several spatially distinct regions taken from every NSCLC tumor. For mutant peptides 8 to 11 amino acids long, netMHCpan-3.0 predicted neoantigen binding to the HLA alleles of each patient. Transcriptome data were available for just 40 or so loci from 12 patients, whereas TCR repertoire analysis spanned 60 or so tumor loci from under 18 patients. Paper-wide results and their limitations: Local tumor mutational burden and local T-cell repertoire clonality had a statistically significant but moderate positive correlation (R approximately 0.34). High-frequency TCR beta clonotypes were largely distinct between individual patients. Identical dominant CDR3B clonotypes recurred across loci within a patient, yet different tumor locations also harbored unique high-frequency clones.

The TCR beta CDR3 region was amplified with a multiplex PCR system, in which a first round of about 10 cycles was run using 32 V-gene forward and 13 J-gene reverse primers. The first PCR round used a QIAGEN Multiplex PCR Kit, and the primer sequences were filed in Chinese patent CN105087789A. In a second PCR round, Illumina universal primers were added with the Phusion High-Fidelity PCR Kit. The TCR libraries underwent paired-end sequencing with a read length of 151 bp on the Illumina HiSeq X Ten platform. The published analysis was carried out like this. Cutadapt removed reads without multiplex PCR primers, PEAR merged read pairs, and MiXCR with default settings called CDR3 regions. Shannon entropy measured repertoire diversity, while clonality was calculated as one minus the Shannon entropy divided by the ln of the count of productive unique sequences. Clonotypes present at frequencies of at least 0.5% were defined as dominant or high-frequency T-cell clones. TCRdb trimmed public reads at Q25 via fastp, called clones via MiXCR and kept in-frame beta chains. Every entry covers one CDR3 protein and lists the most common genes and DNA from its rows. The V and J calls reflect TCRdb's pipeline rather than the authors' work. This sample lists a few thousand distinct CDR3 sequences; 21% were detected once. 9% to 10% of the sample lies in the top ten.

Relative to its sample, this clonotype is medium-sized (0.01 to 0.1%). Its binding antigen is unknown. No clone much larger than this one lies a single base away; base qualities are absent. For the TCR template, genomic DNA was extracted from bulk tumor tissue, and approximately 640 ng of gDNA was amplified for each sample. During surgery, several biopsies were collected from each primary tumor and placed as far from one another as possible within the tumor mass. The study cohort was described as untreated and was composed of newly diagnosed NSCLC cases undergoing curative surgery. The donor group was made up of roughly 15 newly diagnosed non-small cell lung cancer patients undergoing surgery with curative intent. A couple of independent pathologists reviewed the resected tumor masses. Only high-quality DNA and RNA samples were carried forward to sequencing. CDR1 and CDR2 (MGHRA, YSYEKL) derive from the germline V gene. The CDR3 runs 18 residues from the cysteine to the phenylalanine. Solely the CDR3 DNA is kept, with 54 bases framed from the first base. V lost 4 bases and J lost 3 bases, and the count of bases not matched to a germline gene is 9.

The chain uses TRBV4-1 and TRBJ2-7; TRBD2 matches 16 bases in the middle. This sequence was found in a woman in her fifties or sixties with non-small cell lung cancer. Sequenced input: lung tumor tissue. Read as DNA, the sequence is TGCGCCAGCAGCCTCGGGACTAGCGGGAGGGCCCAAGTCTACGAGCAGTACTTC. It translates as CASSLGTSGRAQVYEQYF.